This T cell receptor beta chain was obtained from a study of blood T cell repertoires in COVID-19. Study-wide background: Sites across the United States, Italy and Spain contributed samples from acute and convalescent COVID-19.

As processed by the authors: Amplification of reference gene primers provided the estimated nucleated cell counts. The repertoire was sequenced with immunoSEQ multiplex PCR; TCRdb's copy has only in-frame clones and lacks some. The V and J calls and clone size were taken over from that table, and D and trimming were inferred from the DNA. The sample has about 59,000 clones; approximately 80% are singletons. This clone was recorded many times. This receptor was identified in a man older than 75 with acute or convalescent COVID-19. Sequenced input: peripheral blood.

This chain's CDR3 is CASSLTEDRADYGYTF. The CDR3 DNA sequence: TGTGCCAGCAGCCTGACCGAGGACAGGGCGGACTATGGCTACACCTTC. The J gene is TRBJ1-2, the V gene TRBV28, with TRBD1 matching 8 bases. The CDR3 contains 16 residues. Germline loops: CDR1 MDHEN, CDR2 SYDVKM. V trimming: 6 bases; J trimming: 3 bases; junction bases outside the gene matches: 12.